This T cell receptor (beta chain) was recovered during a study of cytomegalovirus exposure and HLA in healthy donors. This CDR3 region has 14 residues. PCR primers comprised 60 Vbeta and 13 Jbeta primers. Libraries were prepared by immunoSEQ multiplex PCR; TCRdb keeps only in-frame clonotypes and omits some of them. The data show about 170,000 clones, approximately 65% seen once. Material: PBMCs. The gene calls are TRBV12-2 and TRBJ2-5; the listed D gene, TRBD1, was not tested against the DNA. TRBV12-2 is a known pseudogene. This sequence was found in a man between 40 and 49 years old in good health and CMV-seronegative. The CDR3 protein is CASRLPGNQETQYF. The CDR3 DNA is TGTGCAAGTCGCTTACCAGGGAACCAAGAGACCCAGTACTTC.